Described below is a single T cell receptor (beta chain) sequence and its context. Antigen specificity is unknown. J gave up 4 bases and V 3 bases, and 4 bases lay outside the gene matches. The CDR3 has 15 residues. Per the germline V gene, CDR1 is SGHTA and CDR2 is FQGNSA. The data stem from a study of T cell responses to AZD1222 COVID-19 vaccine. Findings and limits, study-wide: Donors in the cohort were predominantly white British and more often female, and clonal diversity was possibly underestimated. Variant regions that are unmutated are reportedly the target of nearly half of spike-specific TCRs. Sampling captured repertoires only after the peak T cell response. Baseline seropositives among AZD1222 recipients totaled only five or six.

Sequencing used immunoSEQ multiplex PCR; TCRdb keeps in-frame clones, though not all of them. The data show some 130,000 clones, with over 90% seen just once and less than 6.5% held by the top ten. This specimen consisted of peripheral blood, obtained on day 0 of AZD1222 vaccination. This TCR came from an adult in good health. The chain employs TRBV7-2 and TRBJ2-7; 12 bases line up with TRBD1. The chain's CDR3 is CASSFPGQGAYEQYF. As DNA, the CDR3 is TGTGCCAGCAGCTTCCCGGGACAGGGGGCTTACGAGCAGTACTTC.